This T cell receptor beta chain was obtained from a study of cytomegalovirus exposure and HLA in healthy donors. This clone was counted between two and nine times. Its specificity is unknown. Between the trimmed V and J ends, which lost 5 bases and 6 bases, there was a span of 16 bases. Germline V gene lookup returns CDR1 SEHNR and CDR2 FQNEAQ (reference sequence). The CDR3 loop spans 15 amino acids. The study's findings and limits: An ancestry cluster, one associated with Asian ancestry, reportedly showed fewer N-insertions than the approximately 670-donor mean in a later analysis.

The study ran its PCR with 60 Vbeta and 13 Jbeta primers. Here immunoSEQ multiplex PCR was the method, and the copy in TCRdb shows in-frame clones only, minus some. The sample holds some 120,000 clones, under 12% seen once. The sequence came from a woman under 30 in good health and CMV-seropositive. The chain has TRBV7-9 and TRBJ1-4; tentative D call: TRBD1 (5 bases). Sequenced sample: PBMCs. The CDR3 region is CASSARDSWDEKLFF. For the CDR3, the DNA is TGTGCCAGCAGCGCCCGCGACAGTTGGGATGAAAAACTGTTTTTT.